The clone carrying this TCR beta chain appeared a few times. V was clipped by 4 bases and J by 5 bases; unmatched bases: 9. Germline V gene lookup returns CDR1 SGHTA and CDR2 FQGNSA. This CDR3 has 15 residues. Library preparation for TCR beta used quantitative 5'-RACE with molecular barcodes. In TCRdb, the 5' RACE reads were re-called with MiXCR into one record per CDR3 protein. The sample lists around 120,000 distinct CDR3 sequences; roughly 15% were seen once. The entry originates in a study of CD8 T cells in ankylosing spondylitis. V gene TRBV7-2 combines with J gene TRBJ2-5; 8 nucleotides match TRBD1. This TCR came from a female donor with ankylosing spondylitis or in good health (not recorded which). The sample taken for sequencing was blood, either unsorted or a sorted T cell fraction (not recorded which). CDR3 sequence (DNA): TGTGCCAGCAGCTCAGCAGGACAGGGATGGGAGACCCAGTACTTC. As protein: CASSSAGQGWETQYF.